One and the same sample provided the 18 T cell receptor beta chains below, sequenced in a study of blood T cell repertoires in COVID-19. Produced via immunoSEQ multiplex PCR; TCRdb's table is partial and in-frame only. The repertoire has 59,000 or so clones, 81% of them found once; the top ten carry under 30%. Source material: peripheral blood. The receptor source for this set is a woman older than 75 with active or convalescent COVID-19.

The chain carries TRBV6-5 and TRBJ1-5; TRBD1 agrees at 9 bases. Germline V gene lookup returns CDR1 MNHEY and CDR2 SVGAGI. The V and J ends lost 5 bases and 9 bases, in that order; junction bases with no gene match: 5. The CDR3 is 13 residues long. The chain's CDR3 is CASSRQGDSPQHF. The CDR3 DNA follows: TGTGCCAGCAGTCGACAGGGGGATTCGCCCCAGCATTTT.

This sequence joins TRBV19 and TRBJ1-1; 8 nucleotides match TRBD1. Germline lookup yields CDR1 LNHDA and CDR2 SQIVND (reference sequence). The CDR3 loop spans 15 amino acids. V trimming: 5 bases; J trimming: 0 bases; junction bases outside the gene matches: 5. The CDR3 bases are TGTGCCAGTAGTGCCCTACAGGGGGTGAACACTGAAGCTTTCTTT. Its translation: CASSALQGVNTEAFF.

The V and J genes are TRBV6-2 or TRBV6-3 and TRBJ1-1; 7 bases line up with TRBD1. CDR1 and CDR2 (germline): MNHEY, SVGEGT. With 0 bases clipped from V and 1 base from J, the junction kept 5 bases outside the gene matches. This CDR3 has 16 amino acids. CDR3 in amino acids: CASSYSTGAGNTEAFF. Written as DNA, the CDR3 is TGTGCCAGCAGTTACTCCACAGGGGCCGGGAACACTGAAGCTTTCTTT.

The J gene is TRBJ1-4, the V gene TRBV19; tentative D call: TRBD1 (5 bases). The CDR3 loop spans 15 amino acids. The germline CDR1 and CDR2 sequences are LNHDA and SQIVND (reference sequence). Trimming stripped 5 bases from V and 8 bases from J, with 18 bases between. The DNA of the CDR3 is TGTGCCAGTAGTTTTCGACGGGGGAGAGGGGAAAAACTGTTTTTT. Translating it yields CASSFRRGRGEKLFF. The variable domain in full, completed from reference TRBV19 and TRBJ1-4, reads DGGITQSPKYLFRKEGQNVTLSCEQNLNHDAMYWYRQDPGQGLRLIYYSQIVNDFQKGDIAEGYSVSREKKESFPLTVTSAQKNPTAFYLCASSFRRGRGEKLFFGSGTQLSVL.

The chain uses TRBV27 and TRBJ2-3; TRBD1 aligns across 10 bases. Trimming took 4 bases from V and 4 from J; bases not matched to a gene: 2. The germline V gene encodes CDR1 MNHEY and CDR2 SMNVEV (reference sequence). This CDR3 has 14 amino acids. CDR3 amino acids: CASSSDRGSDTQYF. The CDR3 nucleotides read TGTGCCAGCAGTTCGGACAGGGGGTCAGATACGCAGTATTTT.

This clone was observed at least ten times. The V call is TRBV6-2 or TRBV6-3, the J call TRBJ2-1; unclear D gene. Trimming shortened V by 6 bases and J by 6 bases, and 15 bases separated the two germline ends. This CDR3 has 14 amino acids. Germline-derived CDR1 and CDR2 are MNHEY and SVGEGT. CDR3 amino acids: CASSRDVEPNEQFF. The CDR3 DNA reads TGTGCCAGCAGCCGCGATGTAGAACCCAATGAGCAGTTCTTC.

J is TRBJ2-2 and V is TRBV5-1, with D tentatively TRBD2 (6 bases). V dropped 2 bases and J dropped 5 bases, with 10 bases sitting between them. From germline, CDR1 is SGHRS and CDR2 YFSETQ. This CDR3 comprises 14 residues. For the CDR3, the DNA is TGCGCCAGCAGCTTCAATGGGGGGACCGGGGAGCTGTTTTTT. Translation gives CASSFNGGTGELFF.

The rearrangement links TRBV3-1 (or the pseudogene TRBV3-2) to TRBJ1-5; no clear D. The V and J ends lost 0 bases and 4 bases respectively, with 7 bases between them. Germline CDR1 reads LGHDT; CDR2 reads YNNKEL (reference sequence). The CDR3 sequence is 14 residues long. The DNA of the CDR3 is TGTGCCAGCAGCCAAGATGGGAGGAATCAGCCCCAGCATTTT. It encodes CASSQDGRNQPQHF.

This clone has a handful of counts. V and J are TRBV2 and TRBJ1-5; possibly TRBD1 for D (6 bases). V lost 1 base, J lost 4 bases, and 11 bases lay in between. The germline CDR1 and CDR2 sequences are SNHLY and FYNNEI. The length of the CDR3 is 15 residues. Here the CDR3 DNA reads TGTGCCAGCAGTGAAGGACAGGCCACAAATCAGCCCCAGCATTTT. Translating it yields CASSEGQATNQPQHF.

This clone showed up just a few times. The chain has TRBV29-1 and TRBJ2-1; tentatively, D is TRBD2 (6 bases). The V and J ends lost 5 bases and 0 bases respectively, with 8 bases between them. The CDR3 extends over 13 amino acids. Germline CDR1 and CDR2: SQVTM and ANQGSEA. In nucleotides, the CDR3 is TGCAGCGTTTTCGGGGGCTCCTACAATGAGCAGTTCTTC. It yields the protein CSVFGGSYNEQFF.

CDR3 in DNA: TGTGCCAGCAGCCAAGATTGGCGGGGGGGTACAGATACGCAGTATTTT. Its translation: CASSQDWRGGTDTQYF. The chain combines TRBV4-2 with TRBJ2-3; 9 bases align to TRBD2. This CDR3 contains 16 residues. V lost 0 bases, J lost 3 bases, and 4 bases stayed unmatched. Looked up from germline, CDR1 is LGHNA and CDR2 is YNFKEQ.

The chain employs TRBV28 and TRBJ2-2; 8 positions match TRBD2. The CDR3 length is 15 residues. CDR1 and CDR2 (germline): MDHEN, SYDVKM. Trimming removed 5 bases from V and 0 bases from J; junction bases left unmatched: 2. The CDR3 region has the DNA TGTGCCAGCAGTCTACTAGCGGCGAACACCGGGGAGCTGTTTTTT. Its translation: CASSLLAANTGELFF.

The chain has TRBV18 and TRBJ1-3, with 10 bases that match TRBD1. The junction had 5 bases not matched to a gene; V was cut back by 2 bases and J by 4 bases. The CDR3 loop spans 16 amino acids. Per germline, CDR1 KGHSH and CDR2 LQKENI. This CDR3 reads CASSPMTGGSGNTIYF. The CDR3 DNA sequence: TGTGCCAGCTCACCAATGACAGGGGGCTCCGGAAACACCATATATTTT.

J is TRBJ1-5 and V is TRBV6-1; perhaps TRBD1 as D (5 bases). Germline values: CDR1 MNHNS, CDR2 SASEGT. V lost 3 bases and J 5 bases, leaving 17 bases between the germline ends. CDR3 size: 16 residues. The CDR3 spells CASSDRARVSDQPQHF. The DNA for the CDR3 is TGTGCCAGCAGTGATCGGGCCAGGGTGTCGGATCAGCCCCAGCATTTT.

The V call is TRBV9, the J call TRBJ1-2, with D possibly being TRBD1 (6 bases). This CDR3 has 15 amino acids. Germline V gene data show CDR1 as SGDLS and CDR2 as YYNGEE. Trimming stripped 2 bases from V and 1 base from J, with 12 bases between. CDR3 coding DNA: TGTGCCAGCAGCGTCGGACAGTCCAATAACTATGGCTACACCTTC. This translates into CASSVGQSNNYGYTF. Using reference TRBV9 and TRBJ1-2 for the parts outside the CDR3, the full variable domain is DSGVTQTPKHLITATGQRVTLRCSPRSGDLSVYWYQQSLDQGLQFLIQYYNGEERAKGNILERFSAQQFPDLHSELNLSSLELGDSALYFCASSVGQSNNYGYTFGSGTRLTVV.

J is TRBJ1-4 and V is TRBV10-3; no reliable D call. Germline CDR1 ENHRY, CDR2 SYGVKD. V lost 3 bases, J lost 8 bases, and 19 bases lay in between. The CDR3 covers 16 residues. The CDR3 sequence: CAISDDHAPVIEKLFF. The DNA for the CDR3 is TGTGCCATCAGTGACGATCACGCTCCAGTAATAGAAAAACTGTTTTTT.

V gene TRBV5-1 combines with J gene TRBJ2-1, with 11 bases fitting TRBD2. Germline CDR1 and CDR2: SGHRS and YFSETQ. Unmatched junction bases numbered 3, after V lost 0 bases and J lost 4 bases. CDR3 length equals 16 residues. In nucleotides, the CDR3 is TGCGCCAGCAGCTTGGCCGGGACTAGCGGTTACAATGAGCAGTTCTTC. Its translation: CASSLAGTSGYNEQFF.

CDR3 DNA sequence: TGTGCCAGCAGCCTTGAGACCGGGACAGAAGCTTTCTTT. Encoded protein: CASSLETGTEAFF. The chain joins TRBV12-3 or TRBV12-4 to TRBJ1-1; a weak D match, TRBD1 (6 bases). The CDR3 runs 13 residues. V was cut by 6 bases and J by 8 bases, with 16 bases left in between.